A single sample gave rise to the 9 T cell receptor beta chains below, sequenced in a study of molecular identifiers for immune sequencing clone quantification. TCRdb re-derived calls from the PCR reads in MiXCR, one entry per CDR3 protein. Among 350,000 or so distinct CDR3 sequences, 20% to 25% were seen once, and the ten largest hold over 0.7%. Specimen: naive CD8+ T cells from blood, with Jurkat cell RNA spiked in. Subset here: FACS-sorted CD8+CD4-CCR7+CD45RA+ naive T cells. Receptors were obtained from a human donor in good health. Some libraries in this study had Jurkat cell RNA spiked in.

This clonotype occurred many times. V gene TRBV7-9 combines with J gene TRBJ2-4; D is possibly TRBD2 (5 bases). In germline, CDR1 is SEHNR, CDR2 FQNEAQ (reference sequence). The CDR3 totals 19 residues. V lost 1 base to trimming and J lost 0 bases, with 19 bases between them. The CDR3 DNA is TGTGCCAGCAGCTTAGACGGGGAAGCCCCTTCTCTAGCCAAAAACATTCAGTACTTC. This encodes CASSLDGEAPSLAKNIQYF.

This clonotype was counted ten times or more. This chain joins TRBV12-3 or TRBV12-4 and TRBJ2-2; a possible D gene is TRBD1 (5 bases). V was pared by 8 bases and J by 8 bases, with 15 bases between. This CDR3 contains 13 residues. This chain's CDR3 is CASGSGSAGELFF. The DNA of the CDR3 is TGTGCCAGCGGGTCAGGGTCGGCTGGGGAGCTGTTTTTT.

In this sample, this clonotype turned up many times. V gene TRBV13 combines with J gene TRBJ2-7; TRBD1 is a possible D gene (6 bases). V was pared by 5 bases and J by 3 bases, with 11 bases between. The CDR3 totals 13 residues. Germline assignment: CDR1 PRHDT and CDR2 FYEKMQ (reference sequence). CDR3 DNA: TGTGCCAGCAGCGGGACACCCTTCTACGAGCAGTACTTC. Translated, it gives CASSGTPFYEQYF.

The genes are TRBV5-5 and TRBJ2-7, with D perhaps matching TRBD1 (6 bases). The CDR3 covers 15 residues. CDR1 is SGHKS and CDR2 is YYEKEE in the germline V gene (reference sequence). V gave up 1 base and J gave up 5 bases, with 16 bases separating them. This chain's CDR3 is CASSLWMGANDEQYF. The CDR3 DNA sequence: TGTGCCAGCAGCTTGTGGATGGGGGCGAACGACGAGCAGTACTTC. The full variable domain, completed using reference TRBV5-5 and TRBJ2-7, is DAGVTQSPTHLIKTRGQQVTLRCSPISGHKSVSWYQQVLGQGPQFIFQYYEKEERGRGNFPDRFSARQFPNYSSELNVNALLLGDSALYLCASSLWMGANDEQYFGPGTRLTVT.

This clonotype was seen at least ten times. V and J are TRBV6-6 and TRBJ2-3; the match to TRBD2 covers 10 bases. The CDR3 has 17 amino acids. Germline CDR1 reads MNHNY; CDR2 reads SVGAGI (reference sequence). The V and J ends lost 7 bases and 3 bases, in that order; junction bases with no gene match: 13. The CDR3 sequence: CASILGPSGGLTDTQYF. DNA of the CDR3: TGTGCCAGCATCCTTGGTCCTAGCGGGGGCTTAACAGATACGCAGTATTTT.

This clonotype was picked up many times. The J gene is TRBJ2-7, the V gene TRBV28, with D possibly matching TRBD1 (6 bases). From germline, CDR1 is MDHEN and CDR2 SYDVKM. V gave up 5 bases and J gave up 2 bases, with 13 bases separating them. The CDR3 contains 14 residues. In DNA form, the CDR3 reads TGTGCCAGCAGTGCTAACAGGGACCCCTACGAGCAGTACTTC. This sequence encodes CASSANRDPYEQYF.

On this clonotype itself: This clone may be a read error of a much larger clone one base away. The V and J genes are TRBV7-6 and TRBJ2-3; possible D gene TRBD2, 5 bases. The CDR3 loop spans 16 amino acids. Germline CDR1 SGHVS, CDR2 FNYEAQ. The CDR3 loop is CASSYPSSGLTDAQYF. DNA of the CDR3: TGTGCCAGCAGCTACCCCTCGAGCGGACTTACAGATGCGCAGTATTTT. Together with reference TRBV7-6 and TRBJ2-3, the CDR3 gives the full variable domain: GAGVSQSPRYKVTKRGQDVALRCDPISGHVSLYWYRQALGQGPEFLTYFNYEAQQDKSGLPNDRFSAERPEGSISTLTIQRTEQRDSAMYRCASSYPSSGLTDAQYFGPGTRLTVL.

Turning to this clonotype: The conserved phenylalanine or tryptophan is not found at the CDR3 terminus, so this likely reflects a read error. The chain joins TRBV12-3 or TRBV12-4 to TRBJ2-1, with D maybe TRBD2 (5 bases). CDR3 length equals 14 residues. The germline V and J ends were trimmed by 1 base and 8 bases, with 12 bases remaining between them. As DNA, the CDR3 is TGTGCCAGCAGTTTAGGGACTTCAATCCATGAGCAGTTCTCC. It encodes CASSLGTSIHEQFS.

Ten or more counts support this clonotype. V and J are TRBV20-1 and TRBJ2-3, with 10 bases aligning to TRBD2. Germline V gives CDR1 DFQATT, CDR2 SNEGSKA (reference sequence). The CDR3 spans 13 residues. V dropped 2 bases and J dropped 9; count of bases not matched to a gene: 5. The CDR3 sequence: CSARLAGVETQYF. CDR3 bases: TGCAGTGCTAGACTAGCGGGAGTAGAAACGCAGTATTTT.